Listed here are 28 T cell receptor beta chains from one sample, sequenced in a study of blood T cell repertoires in COVID-19. Assay used: immunoSEQ multiplex PCR; TCRdb lists only in-frame clones, some missing. The sample consists of tens of thousands of clones, around 83% of them appearing once. The sample taken for sequencing was peripheral blood. These receptors were collected from a woman aged 60 to 75 with acute or convalescent COVID-19.

The V gene is TRBV19, the J gene TRBJ2-2; D might be TRBD1 (5 bases). Trimming removed 9 bases at V and 0 bases at J, with 11 bases between. The CDR3 consists of 14 residues. Germline CDR1 LNHDA, CDR2 SQIVND (reference sequence). CDR3 sequence (DNA): TGTGCCAGCAAGACAGTTCCGAACACCGGGGAGCTGTTTTTT. Amino acids: CASKTVPNTGELFF.

The chain links TRBV5-1 to TRBJ1-1, with D perhaps TRBD1 (6 bases). Trimming removed 4 bases at V and 4 bases at J, with 17 bases between. The CDR3 totals 15 residues. Germline V lookup: CDR1 SGHRS, CDR2 YFSETQ. CDR3 loop: CASSGTGMGSTEAFF. As DNA, the CDR3 is TGCGCCAGCAGCGGAACAGGGATGGGGAGCACTGAAGCTTTCTTT.

The gene calls are TRBV6-4 and TRBJ1-3; possibly TRBD1 for D (6 bases). Trimming pared 6 bases from V and 0 bases from J, leaving 9 bases between. CDR1 and CDR2 from the germline V gene are MRHNA and SNTAGT. The CDR3 extends over 14 amino acids. CDR3 protein: CASSPDSSGNTIYF. The DNA for the CDR3 is TGTGCCAGCAGCCCGGACAGCTCTGGAAACACCATATATTTT.

The chain couples TRBV11-2 to TRBJ1-1; no clear D. The CDR3 has 14 residues. Germline V lookup: CDR1 SGHAT, CDR2 FQNNGV. The ends were cut back, 1 base at V and 3 bases at J, with 9 bases in the middle. CDR3 sequence (DNA): TGTGCCAGCAGCTTAGTAGTATTTGACACTGAAGCTTTCTTT. Encoded protein: CASSLVVFDTEAFF.

V and J are TRBV5-1 and TRBJ2-1, with 15 bases identical to TRBD2. Germline V lookup: CDR1 SGHRS, CDR2 YFSETQ. CDR3 size: 17 residues. J gave up 0 bases and V 4 bases, and 2 bases lay outside the gene matches. The CDR3 nucleotides read TGCGCCAGCAGCGGGACTAGCGGGGGGACCTCCTACAATGAGCAGTTCTTC. Amino acids: CASSGTSGGTSYNEQFF.

This clone came up a few times. This sequence joins TRBV19 and TRBJ1-3; D is possibly TRBD1 (6 bases). This CDR3 has 13 amino acids. The germline V and J ends were trimmed by 11 bases and 2 bases, with 13 bases remaining between them. CDR1 and CDR2 from the germline V gene are LNHDA and SQIVND (reference sequence). The CDR3 sequence is CACTRGPGNTIYF. The CDR3 coding sequence is TGTGCCTGTACCAGGGGTCCTGGAAACACCATATATTTT.

This chain uses TRBV29-1 with TRBJ2-3, with D maybe TRBD1 (5 bases). The V and J ends lost 3 bases and 0 bases respectively, with 10 bases between them. Per the germline V gene, CDR1 is SQVTM and CDR2 is ANQGSEA. The length of the CDR3 is 14 residues. CDR3 region: CSVDGAPSTDTQYF. For the CDR3, the DNA is TGCAGCGTTGATGGGGCACCTAGCACAGATACGCAGTATTTT.

The chain combines TRBV6-1 with TRBJ1-2; maybe TRBD1 (5 bases). Germline lookup yields CDR1 MNHNS and CDR2 SASEGT. Trimming left V 0 bases short and J 6 bases short, with 11 bases between. The CDR3 sequence is 14 residues long. CDR3 sequence (DNA): TGTGCCAGCAGTGAAGCGGCCAGGGCACATGGCTACACCTTC. It encodes CASSEAARAHGYTF.

The chain combines TRBV11-2 with TRBJ1-1; D is possibly TRBD1 (5 bases). The CDR3 length is 15 residues. With 1 base removed from V and 7 bases from J, the gap between germline ends came to 16 bases. Germline assignment: CDR1 SGHAT and CDR2 FQNNGV. CDR3 bases: TGTGCCAGCAGCTTAGCCCGGGGGGGAGAGGTTGAAGCTTTCTTT. This translates into CASSLARGGEVEAFF.

The rearrangement links TRBV19 to TRBJ1-1; 8 positions agree with TRBD1. This CDR3 comprises 14 residues. V dropped 6 bases and J dropped 5; count of bases not matched to a gene: 8. The germline V gene has CDR1 LNHDA and CDR2 SQIVND (reference sequence). CDR3 residues: CASSHTRGLTEAFF. The DNA of the CDR3 is TGTGCCAGTAGCCATACCAGGGGGCTAACTGAAGCTTTCTTT.

The CDR3: CASSPFGTSGGPSTDTQYF. The CDR3 DNA reads TGTGCCAGCAGCCCCTTCGGGACTAGCGGGGGGCCTAGCACAGATACGCAGTATTTT. The chain has TRBV7-8 and TRBJ2-3, with TRBD2 identical over 15 bases. The germline CDR1 and CDR2 sequences are SGHVS and FQNEAQ. There are 19 residues in the CDR3. V shed 5 bases and J 0 bases; nucleotides not matched to a gene: 9.

The chain recombines TRBV5-3 with TRBJ2-7; D is perhaps TRBD1 (5 bases). TRBV5-3 is an open reading frame whose function is uncertain. Trimming took 2 bases from V and 3 from J, leaving 12 bases between them. The CDR3 runs to 14 residues. The CDR3 coding sequence is TGTGCCAGAAGCTTTACCAGGGCGAACTACGAGCAGTACTTC. This sequence encodes CARSFTRANYEQYF.

The chain couples TRBV5-1 to TRBJ2-2, with D possibly TRBD1 on 6 matching bases. The V end was cut by 2 bases, the J end by 3 bases, with 11 bases between. Per the germline V gene, CDR1 is SGHRS and CDR2 is YFSETQ. This CDR3 spans 15 amino acids. CDR3 in amino acids: CASSFKQGDTGELFF. CDR3 nucleotides: TGCGCCAGCAGCTTTAAACAGGGTGACACCGGGGAGCTGTTTTTT.

V is TRBV6-5 and J is TRBJ1-2, with TRBD1 matching 8 bases. The CDR3 length is 12 residues. V shed 10 bases, J shed 4 bases, and the junction held 5 bases outside the gene matches. Germline V gene data show CDR1 as MNHEY and CDR2 as SVGAGI. The CDR3 region is CATMTGVYGYTF. Here the CDR3 DNA reads TGTGCCACCATGACAGGGGTCTATGGCTACACCTTC.

The chain carries TRBV19 and TRBJ1-2, with 7 bases fitting TRBD1. The germline CDR1 and CDR2 sequences are LNHDA and SQIVND (reference sequence). CDR3 length equals 15 residues. Trimming at V came to 11 bases and at J to 4 bases, leaving 16 bases not matched to a gene. The CDR3 reads CASREGAHRSYGYTF. The CDR3, as DNA: TGTGCCTCAAGAGAGGGGGCTCATAGGAGCTATGGCTACACCTTC.

The rearrangement links TRBV6-2 or TRBV6-3 to TRBJ2-3, with 10 bases identical to TRBD2. Germline trimming cut 6 bases from V and 6 bases from J; bases unmatched to any gene: 6. CDR3 size: 14 residues. The germline gives CDR1 MNHEY, CDR2 SVGEGT. This CDR3 is CASSLAGDKDTQYF. The CDR3 nucleotides read TGTGCCAGCAGCCTAGCGGGGGACAAGGATACGCAGTATTTT.

The chain couples TRBV4-1 to TRBJ1-1; no definite D call. CDR3 size: 14 residues. Germline V gives CDR1 MGHRA, CDR2 YSYEKL. V lost 4 bases, J lost 2 bases, and 11 bases lay in between. Here the CDR3 reads CASSPGALNTEAFF. DNA for the CDR3: TGCGCCAGCAGCCCTGGAGCCCTAAACACTGAAGCTTTCTTT.

The chain recombines TRBV7-2 with TRBJ1-1; 9 bases fit TRBD1. Germline V gives CDR1 SGHTA, CDR2 FQGNSA. The ends lost 5 bases at V and 4 bases at J; junction bases unmatched: 5. CDR3 length: 14 residues. The CDR3 nucleotides are TGTGCCAGCAGCCTGGGACAGGGTAGCACTGAAGCTTTCTTT. This sequence encodes CASSLGQGSTEAFF.

This clone was observed a single time. This chain connects TRBV9 to TRBJ2-7, with 7 bases identical to TRBD1. J gave up 0 bases and V 0 bases, and 9 bases lay outside the gene matches. CDR3 length equals 17 residues. Germline assignment: CDR1 SGDLS and CDR2 YYNGEE. CDR3 bases: TGTGCCAGCAGCGTAGGGCCCACGGGACAGTCCTCCTACGAGCAGTACTTC. Its translation is CASSVGPTGQSSYEQYF.

The gene calls are TRBV6-1 and TRBJ1-3; D is possibly TRBD1 (5 bases). V gave up 2 bases and J gave up 0 bases, with 11 bases separating them. This CDR3 region has 16 residues. Germline V gene sequence: CDR1 MNHNS, CDR2 SASEGT. CDR3 in amino acids: CASSEKTVYSGNTIYF. As DNA, the CDR3 is TGTGCCAGCAGTGAAAAGACAGTTTACTCTGGAAACACCATATATTTT.

The J gene is TRBJ1-6, the V gene TRBV6-5; D gene ambiguous. CDR1 and CDR2 (germline): MNHEY, SVGAGI. The V gene lost 2 bases and the J gene lost 7 bases, with 9 bases spanning the gap. The length of the CDR3 is 14 residues. The CDR3 nucleotides read TGTGCCAGCAGTTACGTGCTGAGCAATTCACCCCTCCACTTT. The encoded protein is CASSYVLSNSPLHF.

V usage is TRBV27 and J usage is TRBJ1-2; 8 nucleotides match TRBD1. CDR3 length: 14 amino acids. V trimming: 6 bases; J trimming: 2 bases; junction bases outside the gene matches: 5. Germline V gene sequence: CDR1 MNHEY, CDR2 SMNVEV (reference sequence). CDR3 protein: CASRDGQGNYGYTF. CDR3 sequence (DNA): TGTGCCAGCAGAGACGGACAGGGCAACTATGGCTACACCTTC.

J is TRBJ1-2 and V is TRBV5-1; possible D gene TRBD1, 6 bases. Trimming removed 0 bases at V and 8 bases at J, with 11 bases between. This CDR3 is 13 amino acids long. The V gene's germline CDR1 is SGHRS and CDR2 YFSETQ. The CDR3 DNA sequence: TGCGCCAGCAGCTTGGAAGGGGGTCGCGGCTACACCTTC. This gives the protein CASSLEGGRGYTF.

V gene TRBV5-1 combines with J gene TRBJ2-7, with D unresolved. The length of the CDR3 is 15 residues. Germline CDR1 reads SGHRS; CDR2 reads YFSETQ. Trimming left V 5 bases short and J 0 bases short, with 15 bases between. As DNA, the CDR3 is TGCGCCAGCAGTTTGCCCCCCGCGTCCTCCTACGAGCAGTACTTC. Translating gives CASSLPPASSYEQYF.

The chain employs TRBV5-1 and TRBJ2-3; 9 bases fit TRBD1. Unmatched junction bases numbered 7, after V lost 4 bases and J lost 4 bases. Germline V gene data show CDR1 as SGHRS and CDR2 as YFSETQ. The CDR3 loop spans 15 amino acids. For the CDR3, the DNA is TGCGCCAGCAGCCCGGACAGGGGTGGAGCAGATACGCAGTATTTT. Its protein product is CASSPDRGGADTQYF.

V usage is TRBV4-1 and J usage is TRBJ1-2, with D possibly being TRBD1 (6 bases). The CDR3 is 14 residues long. V was shortened by 0 bases and J by 3 bases, with 8 bases between the two germline ends. Germline V gives CDR1 MGHRA, CDR2 YSYEKL. The CDR3 sequence is CASSQDRTDYGYTF. The CDR3 DNA is TGCGCCAGCAGCCAAGATCGGACAGACTATGGCTACACCTTC.

V usage is TRBV10-3 and J usage is TRBJ1-5, with 7 bases fitting TRBD1. The CDR3 runs 15 residues. CDR1 is ENHRY, CDR2 SYGVKD, per germline. The V gene end was trimmed by 6 bases and the J gene end by 0 bases; junction bases not matched to a gene: 5. The CDR3 spells CAIRSGQNSNQPQHF. The CDR3 region has the DNA TGTGCCATCAGGTCGGGACAGAATAGCAATCAGCCCCAGCATTTT.

The V call is TRBV7-6, the J call TRBJ2-5, with 10 bases that match TRBD2. The ends lost 1 base at V and 7 bases at J; junction bases unmatched: 12. The CDR3 has 17 amino acids. Germline V lookup: CDR1 SGHVS, CDR2 FNYEAQ. CDR3 protein: CASSLEASGGQGRTQYF. CDR3 DNA: TGTGCCAGCAGCTTAGAGGCTAGCGGGGGCCAAGGGCGGACCCAGTACTTC. Full variable domain (outside the CDR3, taken from reference TRBV7-6 and TRBJ2-5): GAGVSQSPRYKVTKRGQDVALRCDPISGHVSLYWYRQALGQGPEFLTYFNYEAQQDKSGLPNDRFSAERPEGSISTLTIQRTEQRDSAMYRCASSLEASGGQGRTQYFGPGTRLLVL.